The 15 T cell receptor beta chains presented below share a single source sample, sequenced in a study of CD8+CD57+ T cells in acquired aplastic anemia. Researchers used genomic DNA as the template to profile TCR beta VDJ and CDR3. TCRdb redid the calling of the reads with MiXCR, one entry per CDR3 protein. The table lists 100,000 to 150,000 distinct CDR3 sequences, around two fifths of them singletons. Input material: sorted CD4+, CD8+, or CD8+CD57+ T cells (not recorded which) from PBMCs. The receptors were gathered from a human donor in good health, serving as a control.

The chain links TRBV10-1 to TRBJ1-1, with D possibly TRBD1 on 5 matching bases. The CDR3 has 13 residues. The germline V and J ends were trimmed by 7 bases and 4 bases, with 13 bases remaining between them. Germline CDR1 reads WNHNN; CDR2 reads SYGVQD (reference sequence). CDR3 amino acids: CASKGTLATEAFF. DNA for the CDR3: TGCGCCAGCAAGGGGACCCTGGCCACTGAAGCTTTCTTT.

The rearrangement uses TRBV2 and TRBJ1-1; D gene uncertain. V shed 6 bases and J shed 11 bases, with 13 bases lying between them. CDR1 and CDR2 from the germline V gene are SNHLY and FYNNEI. This CDR3 has 11 residues. The CDR3 loop is CASRIPGGAFF. The CDR3 DNA sequence: TGTGCCAGCAGGATCCCCGGCGGGGCTTTCTTT.

The chain couples TRBV12-3 or TRBV12-4 to TRBJ2-5; 13 nucleotides line up with TRBD2. The CDR3 spans 14 residues. The trim removed 7 bases at V and 3 bases at J, leaving 2 bases unmatched. This CDR3 is CASKLAGGEETQYF. The CDR3 nucleotides read TGTGCCAGCAAACTAGCGGGGGGGGAAGAGACCCAGTACTTC.

This clonotype was detected ten times or more. This chain uses TRBV7-2 with TRBJ2-7; D uncertain. Germline V gene sequence: CDR1 SGHTA, CDR2 FQGNSA. This CDR3 has 14 amino acids. The V end lost 6 bases, the J end lost 6 bases, and 18 bases lay between the germline ends. The chain's CDR3 is CASRRGSPVGEQYF. CDR3 DNA: TGTGCCAGCAGGCGAGGAAGCCCCGTCGGCGAGCAGTACTTC. Supplemented by reference TRBV7-2 and TRBJ2-7, the full variable domain reads GAGVSQSPSNKVTEKGKDVELRCDPISGHTALYWYRQSLGQGLEFLIYFQGNSAPDKSGLPSDRFSAERTGGSVSTLTIQRTQQEDSAVYLCASRRGSPVGEQYFGPGTRLTVT.

The chain's CDR3 is CATSPDRGGFRNQPQHF. In DNA form, the CDR3 reads TGTGCCACCAGCCCCGATAGGGGGGGCTTTCGCAATCAGCCCCAGCATTTT. The chain is built from TRBV15 and TRBJ1-5, with D perhaps matching TRBD1 (6 bases). The CDR3 covers 17 residues. CDR1 LNHNV and CDR2 YYDKDF come from the germline V gene (reference sequence). The germline V and J ends were trimmed by 5 bases and 2 bases, with 19 bases remaining between them.

This rearrangement joins TRBV7-2 to TRBJ1-6; D might be TRBD1 (5 bases). This CDR3 comprises 14 residues. Germline V lookup: CDR1 SGHTA, CDR2 FQGNSA. The ends were cut back, 2 bases at V and 10 bases at J, with 12 bases in the middle. Written as DNA, the CDR3 is TGTGCCAGCAGCTTACCGACAGTGGGATCACCCCTCCACTTT. Protein: CASSLPTVGSPLHF.

This clonotype was observed a few times. A much larger clone lies a single base off, so this may be a read error. V is TRBV12-3 or TRBV12-4 and J is TRBJ1-1; D is ambiguous. This CDR3 contains 13 residues. The CDR3 DNA sequence: TGTGCCAGCAGTTTGGGAGGGCTCACTGAAGCTATCTTT. It codes for CASSLGGLTEAIF.

This clonotype has ten or more counts. The rearrangement joins TRBV7-6 to TRBJ1-6; D unclear. CDR3 size: 15 residues. V was cut by 4 bases and J by 6 bases, with 13 bases left in between. Germline V gives CDR1 SGHVS, CDR2 FNYEAQ. The DNA of the CDR3 is TGTGCCAGCAGCTCCCGACCAGGCAGTAATTCACCCCTCCACTTT. This encodes CASSSRPGSNSPLHF.

This clonotype came up a few times. This CDR3 is missing its conserved last phenylalanine or tryptophan, likely due to a read error. The V call is TRBV6-1, the J call TRBJ1-3; D gene unclear. This CDR3 region has 16 residues. Germline lookup yields CDR1 MNHNS and CDR2 SASEGT. V lost 5 bases and J lost 0, with 14 bases in between. CDR3 protein: CASSRYSGSSGNTIYL. DNA of the CDR3: TGTGCCAGCAGTCGGTATTCGGGGAGCTCTGGAAACACCATATATTTA.

This clonotype showed up just a few times. The chain uses TRBV3-1 and TRBJ1-1, with TRBD1 matching 8 bases. This CDR3 spans 14 amino acids. With V trimmed by 2 bases and J by 5 bases, 4 bases remained unmatched. The germline gives CDR1 LGHDT, CDR2 YNNKEL (reference sequence). In DNA form, the CDR3 reads TGTGCCAGCAGCCAACAGGGGGCTGGGACTGAAGCTTTCTTT. This codes for CASSQQGAGTEAFF.

A note on this clonotype: Given the absence of the conserved phenylalanine or tryptophan at the CDR3 end, a read error is likely. V is TRBV10-3 and J is TRBJ1-1; no clear D gene. The V gene's germline CDR1 is ENHRY and CDR2 SYGVKD. CDR3 length equals 12 residues. Trimming removed 3 bases at V and 6 bases at J, with 8 bases between. The CDR3 loop reads CAISDTVAEAFV. The CDR3 DNA follows: TGTGCCATCAGTGACACAGTCGCTGAAGCTTTCGTT.

This clonotype was seen at least ten times. J is TRBJ2-3 and V is TRBV10-3; D may correspond to TRBD1 or TRBD2 (5 bases each). The CDR3 is 16 amino acids. The germline V gene encodes CDR1 ENHRY and CDR2 SYGVKD. V lost 5 bases to trimming and J lost 1 base, with 16 bases between them. The CDR3 reads CAISTSGGGGTDTQYF. Written as DNA, the CDR3 is TGTGCCATCAGTACTTCTGGTGGGGGTGGCACAGATACGCAGTATTTT.

This clonotype was counted many times. This chain connects TRBV2 to TRBJ2-7, with TRBD1 matching over 9 bases. The CDR3 extends over 15 amino acids. CDR1 is SNHLY and CDR2 is FYNNEI in the germline V gene. The V and J ends lost 5 bases and 1 base, in that order; junction bases with no gene match: 6. The CDR3 nucleotides read TGTGCCAGCAGTTATCAACAGGGGGCTTCCTACGAGCAGTACTTC. As protein: CASSYQQGASYEQYF.

Of note for this clonotype: Possible read error: a much larger clone is one base away. This chain joins TRBV11-1 and TRBJ2-6; D is possibly TRBD1 (5 bases). Per germline, CDR1 SGHAT and CDR2 FQDESV (reference sequence). The CDR3 spans 17 residues. The chain's CDR3 is CASSLRGRIAGADVLTF. Here the CDR3 DNA reads TGTGCCAGCAGCCTAAGGGGCAGGATTGCTGGGGCCGACGTCCTGACTTTC.

This clonotype was seen a single time. The V call is TRBV2, the J call TRBJ2-3; TRBD1 or TRBD2 may be the D gene (6 bases each). Between the trimmed V and J ends, which lost 4 bases and 1 base, there was a span of 9 bases. This CDR3 has 14 amino acids. Germline V lookup: CDR1 SNHLY, CDR2 FYNNEI. The DNA of the CDR3 is TGTGCCAGCAGTGTAAGGGGGGGCACAGATACGCAGTATTTT. Translated, it gives CASSVRGGTDTQYF.